The present entry profiles one TCR beta chain with its context. The sample originates from a study of blood T cell repertoires in COVID-19. Overall study context: The samples span acute and convalescent COVID-19 from the United States, Italy and Spain. The cDNA or gDNA used as material had been derived from T cells, B-cell-depleted T cells, or PBMCs.

The CDR3 runs to 16 residues. The V and J ends lost 3 bases and 3 bases respectively, with 15 bases between them. The V gene's germline CDR1 is MDHEN and CDR2 SYDVKM. In the authors' workflow: Quantification of nucleated cells was approximated via reference gene primer amplification. Profiled with immunoSEQ multiplex PCR; TCRdb holds only in-frame clones, not every one. V, J and clone size reflect that table, while D and trimming were determined from the DNA. The profile shows 95,000 to 110,000 clones, roughly 90% of them singletons. V and J are TRBV28 and TRBJ1-5; D perhaps matches TRBD1 (6 bases). Input material: peripheral blood. The sequence was collected from a man in his forties with active or convalescent COVID-19. This CDR3 reads CASSFPTGGFNQPQHF. The CDR3 nucleotides read TGTGCCAGCAGTTTCCCGACGGGGGGCTTCAATCAGCCCCAGCATTTT.